This T cell receptor (beta chain) originates from a study of identical twins. Study results and limitations: Insertions ran lower in abundant cord blood beta clonotypes, though not in memory repertoires.

One entry per CDR3 protein, called by TCRdb with MiXCR from the 5' RACE reads. The table shows some 200,000 distinct CDR3 sequences, with around 6.8% occurring only once. This clonotype was observed many times. Its specificity is not known. The junction had 9 bases not matched to a gene; V was cut back by 5 bases and J by 13 bases. The CDR3 has 14 residues. The V gene's germline CDR1 is SGHVS and CDR2 FQNEAQ. A further study also used this sample, focusing on yellow fever vaccine responses in identical twins.

The chain links TRBV7-8 to TRBJ1-4, with 11 bases fitting TRBD1. Material for sequencing was memory (CD45RO+) T cells sorted from blood. This TCR was sampled from a woman under 30 in good health. CDR3 region: CASSARDRGFGLFF. The CDR3 coding sequence is TGTGCCAGCAGCGCCCGGGACAGGGGGTTCGGACTGTTTTTT.